This paragraph covers one T cell receptor (beta chain) sequence. These data belong to a study of blood T cell repertoires in COVID-19. Study background: Sites across the United States, Italy and Spain contributed samples from acute and convalescent COVID-19. PBMCs, B-cell-depleted T cells, or T cells provided the cDNA or gDNA that made up the material.

As originally analysed: Amplification from reference gene primers served as the basis for estimated nucleated cell counts. The table came from immunoSEQ multiplex PCR; TCRdb's copy has only in-frame clones and leaves some out. That table is the source of V, J and clone size, and D and trimming were worked out from the DNA. Of fewer than 110,000 clones in the sample, more than 70% were seen once. Germline CDR1 reads SGHAT; CDR2 reads FQNNGV. CDR3 length: 16 residues. J lost 0 bases, V lost 5 bases, and 7 bases had no gene match. The sequenced sample consisted of peripheral blood. The chain recombines TRBV11-2 with TRBJ1-5; TRBD1 aligns across 7 bases. The sequence derives from a woman aged 55-70 years with acute or convalescent COVID-19. CDR3 loop: CASSRDRDNSNQPQHF. The CDR3 DNA sequence: TGTGCCAGCAGCCGGGACAGAGATAATAGCAATCAGCCCCAGCATTTT.